This T cell receptor beta chain was profiled in a study of T cells in Graves' hyperthyroidism and ophthalmopathy. Study details: Peripheral blood sampling occurred at initial diagnosis, before any treatment.

CDR3 size: 15 residues. V dropped 2 bases and J dropped 12; count of bases not matched to a gene: 7. Looked up from germline, CDR1 is LGHNA and CDR2 is YNFKEQ. Patients counted as stable if ophthalmopathy did not develop within 18 months. Hyperthyroidism patients were newly diagnosed, had disease duration under 2 months, and were aged 18 to 65 years. Template material for amplifying TCR beta CDR3 regions consisted of RNA transcripts. The HTBI set primed first-round TCR CDR3 RT-PCR. TCRdb reanalysed the multiplex PCR reads using MiXCR and keeps one entry per CDR3 protein. Of approximately 430,000 distinct CDR3 sequences listed, roughly 14% are singletons.

The chain joins TRBV4-2 to TRBJ2-1; TRBD2 matches 13 bases. Sequenced material: blood. This clonotype was obtained from a woman under 30 with Graves' hyperthyroidism. The CDR3 bases are TGTGCCAGCAGCCAATCGGGACTAGCGGGGCAGACGCAGTTCTTC. It translates to CASSQSGLAGQTQFF.